The 16 T cell receptor beta chains listed next were all sequenced from one sample in a study of cytomegalovirus exposure and HLA in healthy donors. A multiplex PCR was run with 60 Vbeta primers and 13 Jbeta primers. Here immunoSEQ multiplex PCR was the method, and the copy in TCRdb shows in-frame clones only, minus some. Of roughly 120,000 clones in the sample, around 81% were seen once. The source material was PBMCs. These receptors originate from a woman in her twenties or thirties in good health and CMV-seronegative.

This clone was seen only once. This chain links TRBV18 with TRBJ2-1, with 15 bases aligning to TRBD2. The CDR3 covers 22 residues. Germline CDR1 KGHSH, CDR2 LQKENI. Unmatched junction bases numbered 15, after V lost 3 bases and J lost 0 bases. CDR3 protein: CASSPRGWQGTSGGISYNEQFF. For the CDR3, the DNA is TGTGCCAGCTCACCTAGAGGGTGGCAGGGGACTAGCGGGGGGATCTCCTACAATGAGCAGTTCTTC.

The chain has TRBV6-6 and TRBJ2-7, with 9 nucleotides matching TRBD2. After removal of 5 bases from V and 3 bases from J, the junction contained 8 bases not matched to a gene. The CDR3 loop spans 15 amino acids. Per the germline V gene, CDR1 is MNHNY and CDR2 is SVGAGI (reference sequence). The CDR3 DNA sequence: TGTGCCAGCAGTGGCCTGGCGGGAGGGTTCTACGAGCAGTACTTC. Protein product: CASSGLAGGFYEQYF.

The chain links TRBV6-5 to TRBJ1-5, with 10 bases that match TRBD1. The CDR3 runs to 14 residues. With V trimmed by 6 bases and J by 6 bases, 5 bases remained unmatched. Germline CDR1 MNHEY, CDR2 SVGAGI. The CDR3 reads CASSLGTGVQPQHF. For the CDR3, the DNA is TGTGCCAGCAGCCTGGGGACAGGGGTTCAGCCCCAGCATTTT.

The rearrangement links TRBV28 to TRBJ1-1; no definite D call. With 3 bases removed from V and 6 bases from J, the gap between germline ends came to 11 bases. The CDR3 length is 13 residues. CDR1 is MDHEN and CDR2 is SYDVKM in the germline V gene. CDR3 residues: CASSFVQRAEAFF. The CDR3 coding sequence is TGTGCCAGCAGTTTTGTTCAACGCGCTGAAGCTTTCTTT.

CDR3 DNA sequence: TGTGCCAGTAGTATAGTAGGGGGCACTGAAGCTTTCTTT. This encodes CASSIVGGTEAFF. The V gene is TRBV19, the J gene TRBJ1-1, with D perhaps matching TRBD1 (6 bases). The CDR3 spans 13 residues. Per germline, CDR1 LNHDA and CDR2 SQIVND (reference sequence). The V gene lost 1 base and the J gene lost 4 bases, with 7 bases spanning the gap. Full variable domain (rest looked up from reference TRBV19 and TRBJ1-1): DGGITQSPKYLFRKEGQNVTLSCEQNLNHDAMYWYRQDPGQGLRLIYYSQIVNDFQKGDIAEGYSVSREKKESFPLTVTSAQKNPTAFYLCASSIVGGTEAFFGQGTRLTVV.

The table lists this clone with a few counts. The chain joins TRBV2 to TRBJ1-2; D call uncertain. This CDR3 spans 14 amino acids. In germline, CDR1 is SNHLY, CDR2 FYNNEI. Trimming stripped 4 bases from V and 7 bases from J, with 16 bases between. The CDR3 reads CASSGGDGIFGYTF. CDR3 DNA sequence: TGTGCCAGCAGTGGCGGAGACGGAATCTTTGGCTACACCTTC.

V is TRBV19 and J is TRBJ1-1; 8 bases agree with TRBD1. Germline trimming cut 3 bases from V and 10 bases from J; bases unmatched to any gene: 13. From germline, CDR1 is LNHDA and CDR2 SQIVND (reference sequence). This CDR3 has 15 residues. Here the CDR3 DNA reads TGTGCCAGTAGTATTTCAGGGGGCGCGCTTTCCGGAGCTTTCTTT. Protein product: CASSISGGALSGAFF.

The chain has TRBV4-1 and TRBJ1-4, with TRBD1 identical over 9 bases. Looked up from germline, CDR1 is MGHRA and CDR2 is YSYEKL. V gave up 0 bases and J gave up 7 bases; unmatched junction bases: 6. This CDR3 comprises 16 residues. DNA of the CDR3: TGCGCCAGCAGCCAAGATGGAGGGACAGGGAGTGAAAAACTGTTTTTT. This codes for CASSQDGGTGSEKLFF.

This clone was found a few times. V gene TRBV10-2 combines with J gene TRBJ1-5; 9 bases match TRBD1. This CDR3 region has 13 residues. Per germline, CDR1 WSHSY and CDR2 SAAADI. V gave up 8 bases and J gave up 7 bases; unmatched junction bases: 6. The CDR3 region has the DNA TGCGCCAGCGGTCGGACAGGGGAACAGCCCCAGCATTTT. Translating gives CASGRTGEQPQHF.

The chain employs TRBV5-4 and TRBJ2-5, with TRBD2 identical over 9 bases. The J call is doubtful: the DNA matches TRBJ2-7 better. Germline V gene data show CDR1 as SGHNT and CDR2 as YYREEE (reference sequence). The CDR3 runs to 17 residues. CDR3 sequence reads: CASSPTQFDSGSYEQYF. CDR3 coding DNA: TGTGCCAGCAGCCCAACCCAATTTGATAGCGGGAGCTACGAGCAGTACTTC.

The chain joins TRBV12-5 to TRBJ2-1; 9 bases map to TRBD2. Germline loops: CDR1 LGHNT, CDR2 FRNRAP. CDR3 length: 16 residues. V shed 1 base and J 8 bases; nucleotides not matched to a gene: 9. The DNA of the CDR3 is TGTGCTAGTGGTTTGGGCGCGGGAGGGCCAGGCGATGAGCAGTTCTTC. Protein sequence: CASGLGAGGPGDEQFF. The variable domain in full, with the rest retrieved from reference TRBV12-5 and TRBJ2-1, is DARVTQTPRHKVTEMGQEVTMRCQPILGHNTVFWYRQTMMQGLELLAYFRNRAPLDDSGMPKDRFSAEMPDATLATLKIQPSEPRDSAVYFCASGLGAGGPGDEQFFGPGTRLTVL.

The chain employs TRBV5-1 and TRBJ2-2; D is possibly TRBD2 (5 bases). V lost 4 bases and J lost 2, with 12 bases in between. The V gene's germline CDR1 is SGHRS and CDR2 YFSETQ. The CDR3 is made up of 15 amino acids. The CDR3 loop reads CASSPPSGNTGELFF. Written as DNA, the CDR3 is TGCGCCAGCAGCCCCCCAAGCGGAAACACCGGGGAGCTGTTTTTT.

The chain recombines TRBV6-1 with TRBJ1-2, with TRBD1 matching 7 bases. The CDR3 consists of 15 residues. Germline V gene sequence: CDR1 MNHNS, CDR2 SASEGT. The junction had 8 bases not matched to a gene; V was cut back by 5 bases and J by 2 bases. The CDR3 coding sequence is TGTGCCAGCAGTAAATTAGGGACAGACAACTATGGCTACACCTTC. Residues: CASSKLGTDNYGYTF.

V and J are TRBV9 and TRBJ1-1, with a weak D call TRBD1 (5 bases). The germline V and J ends were trimmed by 4 bases and 1 base, with 8 bases remaining between them. The CDR3 is 13 residues long. Per germline, CDR1 SGDLS and CDR2 YYNGEE. The DNA of the CDR3 is TGTGCCAGCAGCTATACAGGGAACACTGAAGCTTTCTTT. Amino acid sequence: CASSYTGNTEAFF.

This clone was counted a single time. The chain joins TRBV7-2 to TRBJ2-7; 7 nucleotides agree with TRBD2. The CDR3 has 13 amino acids. Germline-derived CDR1 and CDR2 are SGHTA and FQGNSA. The J segment lost 4 bases and the V segment lost 7 bases, leaving 7 bases of the junction unmatched. This chain's CDR3 is CASTGDGGYEQYF. As DNA, the CDR3 is TGTGCCAGCACGGGGGACGGGGGGTACGAGCAGTACTTC. The variable domain in full, with the rest retrieved from reference TRBV7-2 and TRBJ2-7, is GAGVSQSPSNKVTEKGKDVELRCDPISGHTALYWYRQSLGQGLEFLIYFQGNSAPDKSGLPSDRFSAERTGGSVSTLTIQRTQQEDSAVYLCASTGDGGYEQYFGPGTRLTVT.

The J gene is TRBJ2-5, the V gene TRBV5-6, with 10 bases that match TRBD2. Germline V gives CDR1 SGHDT, CDR2 YYEEEE. V lost 0 bases to trimming and J lost 5 bases; unmatched junction nucleotides: 4. The CDR3 sequence is 15 residues long. CDR3 in DNA: TGTGCCAGCAGCTTGGTGGCTAGCGGGAGTGAGACCCAGTACTTC. It encodes CASSLVASGSETQYF.